These T cell receptor beta chains were read from a single sample in a study of blood T cell repertoires in COVID-19. Method: immunoSEQ multiplex PCR; TCRdb's copy keeps in-frame clones and lacks some. The repertoire holds 300,000 or so clones, with roughly nine tenths as singletons. Input material: peripheral blood. All receptors derive from a woman in her 30s with COVID-19, enrolled during active disease. Each CDR3 is given with its conserved first and last residue. D genes are given only for firm matches. Rows give clone size only sometimes, using once, few, many, or a class for an expanded clone.

cdr3_length: 16
v_call: TRBV5-8
clone_size: .
j_call: TRBJ1-1
d_call: .
cdr3_aa: CASSLGQLALNTEAFF
cdr3_nt: TGTGCCAGCAGCTTAGGACAGCTTGCACTGAACACTGAAGCTTTCTTT

cdr3_length: 17
v_call: TRBV7-9
clone_size: .
j_call: TRBJ2-1
d_call: .
cdr3_aa: CASSPPLQGRAYNEQFF
cdr3_nt: TGTGCCAGCAGCCCCCCCCTTCAGGGTAGGGCCTACAATGAGCAGTTCTTC

cdr3_length: 15
v_call: TRBV7-9
clone_size: .
j_call: TRBJ2-1
d_call: .
cdr3_aa: CASSLGGGPYNEQFF
cdr3_nt: TGTGCCAGCAGCTTGGGAGGGGGACCCTACAATGAGCAGTTCTTC

cdr3_length: 13
v_call: TRBV27
clone_size: many
j_call: TRBJ1-2
d_call: .
cdr3_aa: CASRRDGWGGYTF
cdr3_nt: TGTGCCAGCCGGAGGGACGGCTGGGGAGGCTACACCTTC

cdr3_length: 14
v_call: TRBV27
clone_size: .
j_call: TRBJ1-6
d_call: .
cdr3_aa: CASSLSSYNSPLHF
cdr3_nt: TGTGCCAGCAGTCTGAGCTCCTATAATTCACCCCTCCACTTT

cdr3_length: 13
v_call: TRBV5-4
clone_size: .
j_call: TRBJ1-1
d_call: TRBD1
cdr3_aa: CASSHAGGLWAFF
cdr3_nt: TGTGCCAGCAGCCATGCAGGGGGCCTATGGGCTTTCTTT

cdr3_length: 13
v_call: TRBV15
clone_size: once
j_call: TRBJ1-5
d_call: .
cdr3_aa: CATSTGFNQPQHF
cdr3_nt: TGTGCCACCAGTACAGGGTTCAATCAGCCCCAGCATTTT

cdr3_length: 14
v_call: TRBV19
clone_size: .
j_call: TRBJ2-6
d_call: TRBD2
cdr3_aa: CASSRGAGANVLTF
cdr3_nt: TGTGCCAGTAGTCGGGGGGCTGGGGCCAACGTCCTGACTTTC

cdr3_length: 13
v_call: TRBV27
clone_size: .
j_call: TRBJ2-7
d_call: .
cdr3_aa: CASSLGAAYEQYF
cdr3_nt: TGTGCCAGCAGTTTAGGGGCAGCCTACGAGCAGTACTTC

cdr3_length: 17
v_call: TRBV5-1
clone_size: .
j_call: TRBJ2-3
d_call: TRBD2
cdr3_aa: CASSLVLAGGSTDTQYF
cdr3_nt: TGCGCCAGCAGCTTGGTCCTAGCGGGCGGTAGCACAGATACGCAGTATTTT

cdr3_length: 17
v_call: TRBV5-4
clone_size: .
j_call: TRBJ2-3
d_call: TRBD2
cdr3_aa: CASTYSSGELSTDTQYF
cdr3_nt: TGTGCCAGCACATATTCTAGCGGGGAATTAAGCACAGATACGCAGTATTTT

cdr3_length: 14
v_call: TRBV15
clone_size: .
j_call: TRBJ2-1
d_call: .
cdr3_aa: CATSNLGGGGEQFF
cdr3_nt: TGTGCCACCAGCAACCTTGGAGGAGGTGGTGAGCAGTTCTTC

cdr3_length: 19
v_call: TRBV7-9
clone_size: .
j_call: TRBJ2-5
d_call: .
cdr3_aa: CASSLGIAGGILQGETQYF
cdr3_nt: TGTGCCAGCAGCTTAGGAATCGCGGGCGGGATACTCCAGGGAGAGACCCAGTACTTC

cdr3_length: 16
v_call: TRBV11-2
clone_size: .
j_call: TRBJ1-1
d_call: .
cdr3_aa: CASSLDRAGAEAEAFF
cdr3_nt: TGTGCCAGCAGCTTAGATCGGGCAGGGGCTGAGGCTGAAGCTTTCTTT

cdr3_length: 14
v_call: TRBV29-1
clone_size: .
j_call: TRBJ1-2
d_call: .
cdr3_aa: CSVIGQLSNYGYTF
cdr3_nt: TGCAGCGTAATCGGACAGCTGAGTAACTATGGCTACACCTTC

cdr3_length: 15
v_call: TRBV4-1
clone_size: .
j_call: TRBJ1-5
d_call: .
cdr3_aa: CASSQDRASDQPQHF
cdr3_nt: TGCGCCAGCAGCCAAGATCGCGCTTCTGATCAGCCCCAGCATTTT

cdr3_length: 20
v_call: TRBV27
clone_size: .
j_call: TRBJ1-6
d_call: TRBD1
cdr3_aa: CASRTRAPGQGINPNSPLHF
cdr3_nt: TGTGCCAGCAGAACCCGTGCTCCGGGACAGGGAATTAATCCCAATTCACCCCTCCACTTT

cdr3_length: 18
v_call: TRBV5-1
clone_size: .
j_call: TRBJ2-1
d_call: TRBD2
cdr3_aa: CASSLAGSGRASYNEQFF
cdr3_nt: TGCGCCAGCAGCTTGGCGGGGAGCGGGAGGGCCTCCTACAATGAGCAGTTCTTC

cdr3_length: 17
v_call: TRBV19
clone_size: .
j_call: TRBJ2-3
d_call: TRBD2
cdr3_aa: CASSIQTSGRSTDTQYF
cdr3_nt: TGTGCCAGTAGTATTCAGACTAGCGGGAGGAGCACAGATACGCAGTATTTT

cdr3_length: 13
v_call: TRBV12-3/TRBV12-4
clone_size: .
j_call: TRBJ1-5
d_call: .
cdr3_aa: CASSFSSNQPQHF
cdr3_nt: TGTGCCAGCAGTTTCAGTAGCAATCAGCCCCAGCATTTT

cdr3_length: 14
v_call: TRBV30
clone_size: .
j_call: TRBJ2-1
d_call: TRBD2
cdr3_aa: CAWKRGSSYNEQFF
cdr3_nt: TGTGCCTGGAAGCGGGGGAGCTCCTACAATGAGCAGTTCTTC

cdr3_length: 14
v_call: TRBV28
clone_size: .
j_call: TRBJ2-1
d_call: TRBD2
cdr3_aa: CASAGLAGRNEQFF
cdr3_nt: TGTGCCAGCGCGGGACTAGCGGGACGCAATGAGCAGTTCTTC

cdr3_length: 14
v_call: TRBV6-5
clone_size: .
j_call: TRBJ2-7
d_call: TRBD1
cdr3_aa: CASSRRQGVDEQYF
cdr3_nt: TGTGCCAGCAGTCGAAGGCAGGGGGTGGACGAGCAGTACTTC

cdr3_length: 14
v_call: TRBV6-2/TRBV6-3
clone_size: once
j_call: TRBJ1-2
d_call: TRBD1
cdr3_aa: CASSSEYRGTGYTF
cdr3_nt: TGTGCCAGCAGTTCGGAATACAGGGGAACTGGCTACACCTTC

cdr3_length: 12
v_call: TRBV2
clone_size: .
j_call: TRBJ1-2
d_call: TRBD1
cdr3_aa: CASRPGTAGYTF
cdr3_nt: TGTGCCAGCCGACCGGGGACAGCTGGCTACACCTTC

cdr3_length: 12
v_call: TRBV3-1/TRBV3-2
clone_size: .
j_call: TRBJ1-1
d_call: TRBD1
cdr3_aa: CASSRSDREAFF
cdr3_nt: TGTGCCAGCAGCCGGTCGGACAGGGAAGCTTTCTTT

cdr3_length: 17
v_call: TRBV28
clone_size: .
j_call: TRBJ2-2
d_call: .
cdr3_aa: CASSHQRSIANTGELFF
cdr3_nt: TGTGCCAGCAGTCATCAGCGTTCCATCGCGAACACCGGGGAGCTGTTTTTT

cdr3_length: 16
v_call: TRBV28
clone_size: .
j_call: TRBJ2-1
d_call: TRBD2
cdr3_aa: CASSLTAGGPYNEQFF
cdr3_nt: TGTGCCAGCAGTTTAACAGCGGGAGGGCCCTACAATGAGCAGTTCTTC

cdr3_length: 15
v_call: TRBV25-1
clone_size: .
j_call: TRBJ2-1
d_call: TRBD2
cdr3_aa: CASSEPSGRTEEQFF
cdr3_nt: TGTGCCAGCAGTGAGCCTAGCGGGAGGACGGAGGAGCAGTTCTTC

cdr3_length: 17
v_call: TRBV28
clone_size: few
j_call: TRBJ1-1
d_call: TRBD1
cdr3_aa: CASSELQGARRNTEAFF
cdr3_nt: TGTGCCAGCTCCGAGTTGCAGGGGGCGCGTCGGAACACTGAAGCTTTCTTT

cdr3_length: 13
v_call: TRBV2
clone_size: .
j_call: TRBJ1-2
d_call: TRBD1
cdr3_aa: CASSEDRGQGYTF
cdr3_nt: TGTGCCAGCAGTGAAGACAGGGGGCAGGGCTACACCTTC

cdr3_length: 15
v_call: TRBV27
clone_size: .
j_call: TRBJ2-1
d_call: TRBD2
cdr3_aa: CASTVLTSGKNEQFF
cdr3_nt: TGTGCCAGCACTGTCTTAACTAGCGGGAAGAATGAGCAGTTCTTC

cdr3_length: 15
v_call: TRBV18
clone_size: once
j_call: TRBJ2-4
d_call: TRBD2
cdr3_aa: CASSGLAVAKNIQYF
cdr3_nt: TGTGCCAGCTCGGGACTAGCGGTGGCCAAAAACATTCAGTACTTC

cdr3_length: 18
v_call: TRBV24-1
clone_size: .
j_call: TRBJ2-1
d_call: TRBD2
cdr3_aa: CATSGLSGSTPSYNEQFF
cdr3_nt: TGTGCCACCAGTGGTCTTAGCGGGAGTACCCCCTCCTACAATGAGCAGTTCTTC

cdr3_length: 15
v_call: TRBV28
clone_size: few
j_call: TRBJ1-5
d_call: .
cdr3_aa: CASSPTAYSNQPQHF
cdr3_nt: TGTGCCAGCAGTCCGACAGCTTATAGCAATCAGCCCCAGCATTTT

cdr3_length: 14
v_call: TRBV6-5
clone_size: .
j_call: TRBJ2-5
d_call: TRBD2
cdr3_aa: CASSWSGGKETQYF
cdr3_nt: TGTGCCAGCAGTTGGTCGGGAGGAAAAGAGACCCAGTACTTC

cdr3_length: 14
v_call: TRBV6-2/TRBV6-3
clone_size: .
j_call: TRBJ2-7
d_call: TRBD1
cdr3_aa: CASSRDRRNSEQYF
cdr3_nt: TGTGCCAGCAGTCGGGACAGAAGAAATTCCGAGCAGTACTTC